This T cell receptor (beta chain) was recovered during a study of blood T cell repertoires in COVID-19. Study-level information: The United States, Italy and Spain were the sources of the acute and convalescent COVID-19 samples. PBMCs, B-cell-depleted T cells, or T cells were the source of the cDNA or gDNA that made up the material.

Study processing details: By means of reference gene primer amplification, nucleated cell counts were estimated. The assay was immunoSEQ multiplex PCR, and TCRdb's table has in-frame clones only and misses some. The D gene and trimming were derived from the DNA, and the V and J assignments and clone size from that table. The sample includes about 140,000 clones, roughly 80% of them seen just once. J lost 6 bases, V lost 0 bases, and 2 bases had no gene match. The CDR3 has 13 residues. This clonotype was obtained from a woman aged 50 to 65 with active or convalescent COVID-19. The rearrangement joins TRBV12-3 or TRBV12-4 to TRBJ2-7, with 7 positions matching TRBD1. Sequencing was carried out using peripheral blood. Here the CDR3 DNA reads TGTGCCAGCAGTTTAGCTAACAGGGGCGAGCAGTACTTC. Translation gives CASSLANRGEQYF.